A single sample gave rise to the 28 T cell receptor beta chains below, sequenced in a study of beta chain features in type 1 diabetes. As every portion of the isolated RNA was reverse transcribed, the sequencing read expressed TCRB transcripts. The method was immunoSEQ multiplex PCR; TCRdb's version includes in-frame clones alone and lacks a portion of them. The table lists more than 110,000 clones, 6% to 7.5% of them singletons. Sequencing was done on a sample of central memory CD4+ T cells from blood. These receptors came from a woman in her 30s in good health.

This clone was picked up a small number of times. The chain uses TRBV29-1 and TRBJ2-3, with D perhaps TRBD1 (6 bases). With 3 bases removed from V and 5 bases from J, the gap between germline ends came to 9 bases. CDR1 is SQVTM and CDR2 is ANQGSEA in the germline V gene. CDR3 size: 12 residues. The CDR3 bases are TGCAGCGTTGATCCAGGGGAAGATACGCAGTATTTT. This gives the protein CSVDPGEDTQYF.

This clone was recorded a few times. V is TRBV6-1 and J is TRBJ2-5, with a possible D match to TRBD1 (6 bases). Germline CDR1 is MNHNS and CDR2 is SASEGT. V lost 5 bases, J lost 5 bases, and 18 bases lay in between. CDR3 size: 15 residues. The CDR3 nucleotides read TGTGCCAGCAGTCCGAGACCGGGACACATGGAGACCCAGTACTTC. Translating gives CASSPRPGHMETQYF.

DNA of the CDR3: TGTGCCAGCAGCCCCAGAGGGTCAACAGATACGCAGTATTTT. Its translation is CASSPRGSTDTQYF. The chain recombines TRBV11-3 with TRBJ2-3, with D maybe TRBD2 (5 bases). V lost 5 bases to trimming and J lost 3 bases, with 12 bases between them. CDR3 size: 14 residues. CDR1 and CDR2 from the germline V gene are SGHNT and YENEEA.

This clone showed up just once. The chain is built from TRBV7-3 and TRBJ2-3, with D tentatively TRBD2 (5 bases). The CDR3 length is 14 residues. V lost 4 bases and J lost 3, with 11 bases in between. Looked up from germline, CDR1 is SGHTA and CDR2 is FQGTGA. The CDR3 is CASSYLGLTDTQYF. For the CDR3, the DNA is TGTGCCAGCAGCTATCTCGGACTGACAGATACGCAGTATTTT.

This clone was recorded a few times. The rearrangement links TRBV2 to TRBJ2-1; 7 bases are a match to TRBD1. The junction had 2 bases not matched to a gene; V was cut back by 6 bases and J by 0 bases. From germline, CDR1 is SNHLY and CDR2 FYNNEI. CDR3 size: 14 residues. CDR3 in amino acids: CASRRTGSYNEQFF. CDR3 in DNA: TGTGCCAGCAGGAGGACAGGCTCCTACAATGAGCAGTTCTTC.

This clone was found many times. The genes are TRBV7-9 and TRBJ2-1; 10 bases align to TRBD2. Trimming cost V 5 bases and J 4 bases; bases outside gene matches: 11. Germline assignment: CDR1 SEHNR and CDR2 FQNEAQ (reference sequence). CDR3 length: 17 amino acids. The CDR3 sequence is CASSGRRLAGRYNEQFF. The CDR3 DNA reads as TGTGCCAGCAGCGGGAGGCGACTAGCGGGCAGGTACAATGAGCAGTTCTTC. Combining the CDR3 with reference TRBV7-9 and TRBJ2-1 gives the whole variable domain DTGVSQNPRHKITKRGQNVTFRCDPISEHNRLYWYRQTLGQGPEFLTYFQNEAQLEKSRLLSDRFSAERPKGSFSTLEIQRTEQGDSAMYLCASSGRRLAGRYNEQFFGPGTRLTVL.

J is TRBJ2-7 and V is TRBV21-1; the D call TRBD2 from the table was never checked on the DNA. TRBV21-1 has pseudogene status. This CDR3 is built from 16 residues. CDR3 amino acids: CASSNPPSGTSYEQYF. The CDR3 coding sequence is TGTGCCAGCAGCAATCCGCCTAGCGGGACCTCCTACGAGCAGTACTTC.

This clone was counted only a few times. The chain carries TRBV29-1 and TRBJ1-1; D uncertain. V was cut by 4 bases and J by 0 bases, with 9 bases left in between. Germline CDR1 SQVTM, CDR2 ANQGSEA. The CDR3 sequence is 13 residues long. CDR3 residues: CSVGGSMNTEAFF. The CDR3 coding sequence is TGCAGCGTTGGCGGCAGCATGAACACTGAAGCTTTCTTT. Complete variable domain (other parts from reference TRBV29-1 and TRBJ1-1): SAVISQKPSRDICQRGTSLTIQCQVDSQVTMMFWYRQQPGQSLTLIATANQGSEATYESGFVIDKFPISRPNLTFSTLTVSNMSPEDSSIYLCSVGGSMNTEAFFGQGTRLTVV.

This clone was seen repeatedly, ten times or more. This sequence joins TRBV25-1 and TRBJ1-2; D gene ambiguous. The CDR3 has 14 amino acids. V gave up 1 base and J gave up 2 bases, with 8 bases separating them. CDR1 is MGHDK and CDR2 is SYGVNS in the germline V gene. The CDR3 region has the DNA TGTGCCAGCAGTGAATGGGGAGGGAACTATGGCTACACCTTC. This codes for CASSEWGGNYGYTF.

This clone occurred many times. The chain is built from TRBV29-1 and TRBJ2-5; 7 bases are shared with TRBD1. Germline CDR1 is SQVTM and CDR2 is ANQGSEA. CDR3 length: 13 amino acids. V was clipped by 3 bases and J by 4 bases; unmatched bases: 5. In DNA, the CDR3 is TGCAGCGTTGACCCGGCAGGGGGAGAGACCCAGTACTTC. Translation gives CSVDPAGGETQYF.

This clone was detected only a few times. This chain joins TRBV6-6 and TRBJ2-5, with TRBD1 as a possible D gene (5 bases). CDR1 MNHNY and CDR2 SVGAGI come from the germline V gene (reference sequence). V shed 4 bases and J shed 1 base, with 13 bases lying between them. The CDR3 is 15 residues long. The CDR3: CASSSQVGPQETQYF. The DNA for the CDR3 is TGTGCCAGCAGTTCCCAGGTGGGGCCCCAAGAGACCCAGTACTTC.

The rearrangement joins TRBV30 to TRBJ2-7; perhaps TRBD2 as D (7 bases). Germline V gene sequence: CDR1 GTSNPN, CDR2 SVGIG (reference sequence). With 5 bases removed from V and 5 bases from J, the gap between germline ends came to 19 bases. The CDR3 consists of 14 residues. CDR3 in amino acids: CAWGGGGYTHEQYF. In nucleotides, the CDR3 is TGTGCCTGGGGGGGAGGGGGGTACACCCACGAGCAGTACTTC.

There are a few counts of this clone. The chain is built from TRBV30 and TRBJ2-1; 9 nucleotides match TRBD1. The V gene's germline CDR1 is GTSNPN and CDR2 SVGIG (reference sequence). V was clipped by 5 bases and J by 5 bases; unmatched bases: 4. The CDR3 contains 13 residues. The CDR3 DNA is TGTGCCTGGGCCGGGACAGGGAACAATGAGCAGTTCTTC. Translation gives CAWAGTGNNEQFF.

This clone was detected ten times or more. The rearrangement joins TRBV14 to TRBJ2-4, with a tentative D call TRBD1 (6 bases). V lost 4 bases, J lost 8 bases, and 12 bases lay in between. The CDR3 runs 13 residues. Germline CDR1 reads SGHDN; CDR2 reads FVKESK. The CDR3 DNA is TGTGCCAGCAGCCGCACAGGGCCTGACATTCAGTACTTC. Translated: CASSRTGPDIQYF.

This clone was detected only a few times. This chain uses TRBV6-1 with TRBJ1-1; TRBD1 agrees at 8 bases. Germline V CDR1 and CDR2: MNHNS, SASEGT. The junction had 5 bases not matched to a gene; V was cut back by 4 bases and J by 1 base. The CDR3 consists of 15 residues. The CDR3 DNA sequence: TGTGCCAGCAGTGCACAGGGGACAGGGAACACTGAAGCTTTCTTT. The encoded protein is CASSAQGTGNTEAFF.

This clone has ten or more counts. The genes are TRBV25-1 and TRBJ2-3; 8 positions match TRBD2. The CDR3 spans 16 residues. J gave up 2 bases and V 3 bases, and 7 bases lay outside the gene matches. CDR1 and CDR2 (germline): MGHDK, SYGVNS. Here the CDR3 reads CASSDPAGGFTDTQYF. In DNA, the CDR3 is TGTGCCAGCAGTGATCCCGCGGGAGGTTTCACAGATACGCAGTATTTT.

This clone was seen a few times. The rearrangement links TRBV7-9 to TRBJ1-4; D remains unclear. The CDR3 totals 8 residues. From germline, CDR1 is SEHNR and CDR2 FQNEAQ (reference sequence). CDR3 bases: TGTGTGCGCGTAAAACTGTTTTTT. Its translation is CVRVKLFF.

V is TRBV4-3 and J is TRBJ2-1; 10 nucleotides line up with TRBD2. CDR1 and CDR2 from the germline V gene are LGHNA and YSLEER. Losses at the gene ends were 3 bases for V and 7 bases for J; bases not matched to a gene: 9. The length of the CDR3 is 16 residues. CDR3 DNA sequence: TGCGCCAGCAGCCACGCAGCGGGAGGGGATTTTAATGAGCAGTTCTTC. It is translated as CASSHAAGGDFNEQFF.

This clone was detected only a few times. The chain links TRBV28 to TRBJ1-1; TRBD1 matches at 7 bases. CDR3 length: 14 residues. CDR1 is MDHEN, CDR2 SYDVKM, per germline. V shed 2 bases and J 1 base; nucleotides not matched to a gene: 1. The CDR3 region is CASSLRQGNTEAFF. The CDR3 nucleotides are TGTGCCAGCAGTTTACGACAGGGGAACACTGAAGCTTTCTTT.

This clone has more than one count but fewer than ten. This chain joins TRBV7-2 and TRBJ2-1; D possibly corresponds to TRBD2 (6 bases). V was pared by 4 bases and J by 8 bases, with 18 bases between. The V gene's germline CDR1 is SGHTA and CDR2 FQGNSA. The CDR3 is made up of 15 amino acids. CDR3 in DNA: TGTGCCAGCAGCTCGGGACCCCTCCCGGGGGATGAGCAGTTCTTC. Residues: CASSSGPLPGDEQFF.

This clone has just a few counts. This rearrangement joins TRBV4-2 to TRBJ2-7; TRBD2 matches 7 bases. V was pared by 5 bases and J by 3 bases, with 10 bases of the junction left unmatched. The CDR3 spans 15 residues. Germline V gene sequence: CDR1 LGHNA, CDR2 YNFKEQ. CDR3 DNA sequence: TGTGCCAGCAGCTCATCTAGCGGCGGGTACTACGAGCAGTACTTC. This gives the protein CASSSSSGGYYEQYF.

This chain connects TRBV7-2 to TRBJ2-6; 7 nucleotides match TRBD1. Germline V gene data show CDR1 as SGHTA and CDR2 as FQGNSA. This CDR3 is built from 16 residues. Germline trimming cut 0 bases from V and 2 bases from J; bases unmatched to any gene: 1. The CDR3 nucleotides read TGTGCCAGCAGCTTAGCGGGGACAGCTGGGGCCAACGTCCTGACTTTC. It is translated as CASSLAGTAGANVLTF.

Only a few counts were recorded for this clone. This chain uses TRBV6-6 with TRBJ2-1; D is perhaps TRBD2 (6 bases). The CDR3 sequence is 15 residues long. Germline assignment: CDR1 MNHNY and CDR2 SVGAGI (reference sequence). Trimming cost V 2 bases and J 6 bases, with 14 bases left between them. CDR3 DNA: TGTGCCAGCAGTTACCGCGGGGACCAGGGCAATGAGCAGTTCTTC. It encodes CASSYRGDQGNEQFF.

The chain carries TRBV6-6 and TRBJ2-3; TRBD2 agrees at 7 bases. Germline V gives CDR1 MNHNY, CDR2 SVGAGI (reference sequence). The CDR3 is made up of 15 amino acids. V lost 2 bases, J lost 1 base, and 3 bases stayed unmatched. The CDR3 nucleotides read TGTGCCAGCAGTTACGGGCTAGCGGGCACAGATACGCAGTATTTT. This sequence encodes CASSYGLAGTDTQYF.

This clone was counted only a few times. The V and J genes are TRBV7-9 and TRBJ1-2; TRBD1 matches 7 bases. Unmatched junction bases numbered 9, after V lost 3 bases and J lost 8 bases. Germline V lookup: CDR1 SEHNR, CDR2 FQNEAQ (reference sequence). This CDR3 has 14 residues. The CDR3 DNA is TGTGCCAGCAGCTTGCGGCAGGGGGAAGGCGGCTACACCTTC. Its translation is CASSLRQGEGGYTF.

The V gene is TRBV7-9, the J gene TRBJ2-2; D unclear. CDR1 is SEHNR and CDR2 is FQNEAQ in the germline V gene (reference sequence). Trimming removed 0 bases from V and 1 base from J, with 6 bases in between. This CDR3 is 15 amino acids long. The CDR3 loop reads CASSLAFGNTGELFF. CDR3 nucleotide sequence: TGTGCCAGCAGCTTAGCTTTCGGGAACACCGGGGAGCTGTTTTTT.

This sequence joins TRBV4-1 and TRBJ1-5; 7 bases map to TRBD1. The CDR3 is 17 amino acids. Germline V gene sequence: CDR1 MGHRA, CDR2 YSYEKL. J was trimmed by 4 bases and V by 0 bases; bases with no gene match: 9. The CDR3 sequence is CASSQDRSRQGNQPQHF. The CDR3 DNA follows: TGCGCCAGCAGCCAAGATCGGTCGAGACAGGGTAATCAGCCCCAGCATTTT.

This clone turned up a few times. The V gene is TRBV2, the J gene TRBJ2-7; D ambiguous. Germline V lookup: CDR1 SNHLY, CDR2 FYNNEI. V was pared by 0 bases and J by 3 bases, with 9 bases between. The CDR3 sequence is 14 residues long. The CDR3 is CASSEAVQIYEQYF. In nucleotides, the CDR3 is TGTGCCAGCAGTGAAGCTGTGCAGATCTACGAGCAGTACTTC.